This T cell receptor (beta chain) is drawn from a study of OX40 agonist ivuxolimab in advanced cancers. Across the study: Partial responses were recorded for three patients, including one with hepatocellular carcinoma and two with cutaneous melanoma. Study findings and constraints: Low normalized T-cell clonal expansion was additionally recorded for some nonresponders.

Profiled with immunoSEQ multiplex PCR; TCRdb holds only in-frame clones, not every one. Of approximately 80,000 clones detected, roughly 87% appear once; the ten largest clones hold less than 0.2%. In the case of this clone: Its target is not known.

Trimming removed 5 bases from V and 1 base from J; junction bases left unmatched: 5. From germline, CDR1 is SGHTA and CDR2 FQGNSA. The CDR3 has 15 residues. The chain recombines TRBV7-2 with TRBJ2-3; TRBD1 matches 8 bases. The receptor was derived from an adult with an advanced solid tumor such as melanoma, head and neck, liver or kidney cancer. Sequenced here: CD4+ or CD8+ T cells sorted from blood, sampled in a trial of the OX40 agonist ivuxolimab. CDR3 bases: TGTGCCAGCAGCCCCCAGGGGGCTGGCACAGATACGCAGTATTTT. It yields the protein CASSPQGAGTDTQYF.